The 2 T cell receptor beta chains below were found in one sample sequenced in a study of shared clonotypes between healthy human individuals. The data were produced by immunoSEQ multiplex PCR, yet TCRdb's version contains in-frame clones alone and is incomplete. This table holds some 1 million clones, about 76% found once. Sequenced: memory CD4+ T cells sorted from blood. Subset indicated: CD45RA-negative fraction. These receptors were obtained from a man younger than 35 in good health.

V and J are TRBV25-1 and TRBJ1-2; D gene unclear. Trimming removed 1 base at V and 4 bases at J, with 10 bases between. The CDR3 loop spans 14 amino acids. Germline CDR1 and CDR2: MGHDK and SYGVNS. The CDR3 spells CASSESRLGYGYTF. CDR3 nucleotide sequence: TGTGCCAGCAGTGAATCAAGACTGGGCTATGGCTACACCTTC.

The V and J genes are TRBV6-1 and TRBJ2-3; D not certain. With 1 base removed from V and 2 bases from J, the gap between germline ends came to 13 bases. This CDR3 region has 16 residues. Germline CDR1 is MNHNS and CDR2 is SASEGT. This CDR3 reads CASSEGTRRNTDTQYF. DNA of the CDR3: TGTGCCAGCAGTGAAGGGACCCGGAGAAACACAGATACGCAGTATTTT.